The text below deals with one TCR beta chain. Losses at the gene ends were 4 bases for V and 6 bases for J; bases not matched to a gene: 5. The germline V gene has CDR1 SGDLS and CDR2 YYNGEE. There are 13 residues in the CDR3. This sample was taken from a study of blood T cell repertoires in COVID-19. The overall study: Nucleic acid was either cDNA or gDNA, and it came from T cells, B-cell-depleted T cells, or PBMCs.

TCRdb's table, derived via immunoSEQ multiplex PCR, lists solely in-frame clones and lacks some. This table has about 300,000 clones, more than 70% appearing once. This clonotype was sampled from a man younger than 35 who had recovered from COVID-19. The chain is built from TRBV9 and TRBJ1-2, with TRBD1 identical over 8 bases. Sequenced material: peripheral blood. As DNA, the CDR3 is TGTGCCAGCAGCTCCGGACAGGGAGATGGCTACACCTTC. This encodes CASSSGQGDGYTF.